This TCR beta chain derives from a study of regulatory T cells in long-lasting Graves disease. Overall study findings and caveats: Lower TCR diversity was seen in persistent Graves' patients than in newly diagnosed ones. Sampling was limited to peripheral blood rather than thyroid tissue.

Regarding time point: persistent/refractory GD, antithyroid drugs over 5 years with positive TRAb. RNA isolated from PBMCs was used to make the TCR library. One endocrinology department in Xi'an, China, was where patients came from. As for this clonotype: What it recognizes is unknown.

Arm-PCR of CDR3 regions with iRepertoire HTBI primers generated TCR beta libraries. TCRdb re-derived calls from the multiplex PCR reads in MiXCR, one entry per CDR3 protein. The sample consists of 400,000 to 450,000 distinct CDR3 sequences, 23% of them appearing once. Sequences were derived from peripheral blood mononuclear cells (PBMCs), sampled when the disease was refractory, from a patient treated with antithyroid drugs. This clonotype was obtained from a female donor with Graves disease.

The CDR3: CSAREGGTGGPNQPQHF. DNA of the CDR3: TGCAGTGCTAGAGAGGGGGGGACAGGGGGGCCTAATCAGCCCCAGCATTTT. The rearrangement uses TRBV20-1 and TRBJ1-5, with 11 bases identical to TRBD1. The junction had 8 bases not matched to a gene; V was cut back by 0 bases and J by 4 bases. The CDR3 consists of 17 residues. CDR1 DFQATT and CDR2 SNEGSKA come from the germline V gene (reference sequence).